These T cell receptor beta chains were read from a single sample in a study of vaccination and CD4 T cells after COVID-19. TCRdb passed the PCR reads through MiXCR, listing each CDR3 protein once. Counted here are around 14,000 distinct CDR3 sequences, roughly 58% occurring once; the ten biggest clones make up 10%. Which antigens these TCRs recognize remains unknown. The sequenced material came from CD4+ T cells from blood, cultured in vitro. All receptors come from a human donor who had recovered from COVID-19. CDR3s include the opening cysteine and the closing phenylalanine or tryptophan. The D gene is left open where the match is weak. Clone size, where shown, is once, few, many, or a class for clones that have expanded.

-,-,TRBJ1-2,TRBV7-9,CAGGTDNYGYTF,TGTGCAGGTGGGACCGACAACTATGGCTACACCTTC
-,-,TRBJ2-6,TRBV6-1,CASHSGANVLTF,TGTGCCAGCCACTCTGGGGCCAACGTCCTGACTTTC
few,-,TRBJ1-1,TRBV4-2,CASSPRDGLNTEAFF,TGTGCCAGCAGCCCCCGGGATGGACTAAACACTGAAGCTTTCTTT
few,-,TRBJ1-1,TRBV19,CASSKQLRVGERTEAFF,TGTGCCAGTAGTAAACAGTTGCGGGTAGGGGAACGGACTGAAGCTTTCTTT
-,-,TRBJ2-7,TRBV11-2,CASSLEALGPYEQYF,TGTGCCAGCAGCTTAGAAGCGCTGGGACCCTACGAGCAGTACTTC
few,TRBD1,TRBJ2-5,TRBV20-1,CSAGTGVVETQYF,TGCAGTGCAGGGACAGGGGTTGTCGAGACCCAGTACTTC
-,-,TRBJ2-2,TRBV20-1,CSARARGTLTGELFF,TGCAGTGCTAGAGCTCGAGGGACCCTCACCGGGGAGCTGTTTTTT
few,-,TRBJ1-2,TRBV10-3,CAIGGRALEDGYTF,TGTGCCATCGGGGGACGGGCTCTTGAGGACGGCTACACCTTC
-,-,TRBJ2-7,TRBV27,CASKRGGSFDYYEQYF,TGTGCCTCCAAGAGGGGGGGTTCGTTCGATTATTACGAGCAGTACTTC
-,TRBD1,TRBJ1-1,TRBV7-3,CASRLQGSDTEAFF,TGTGCCAGCAGGCTACAGGGGTCTGACACTGAAGCTTTCTTT
-,-,TRBJ2-3,TRBV29-1,CSVSRDATDTQYF,TGCAGCGTTTCCAGGGATGCCACAGATACGCAGTATTTT
-,TRBD1,TRBJ2-2,TRBV6-1,CASGRDRGPYYNTGELFF,TGTGCCAGCGGTCGGGACAGGGGGCCTTACTACAACACCGGGGAGCTGTTTTTT